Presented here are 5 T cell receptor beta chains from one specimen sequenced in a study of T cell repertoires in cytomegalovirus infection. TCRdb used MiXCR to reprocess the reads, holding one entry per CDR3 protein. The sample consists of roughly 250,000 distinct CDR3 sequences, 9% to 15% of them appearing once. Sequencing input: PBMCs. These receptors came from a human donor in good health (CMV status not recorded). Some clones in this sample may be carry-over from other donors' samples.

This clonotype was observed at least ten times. The CDR3 region is CASSLAPATSGGPRLYF. In DNA form, the CDR3 reads TGTGCCAGCAGCTTAGCCCCGGCGACTAGCGGGGGCCCCCGTTTGTACTTC. This rearrangement joins TRBV7-2 to TRBJ2-5; 12 nucleotides line up with TRBD2. V lost 0 bases and J lost 13; bases outside the gene matches: 15. This CDR3 has 17 amino acids. The germline CDR1 and CDR2 sequences are SGHTA and FQGNSA.

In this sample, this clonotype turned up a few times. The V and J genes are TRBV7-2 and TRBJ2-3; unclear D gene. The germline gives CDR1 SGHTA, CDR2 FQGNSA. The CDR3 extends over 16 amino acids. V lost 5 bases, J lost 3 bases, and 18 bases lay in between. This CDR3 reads CASSPQILLVTDTQYF. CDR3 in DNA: TGTGCCAGCAGCCCGCAAATCCTCCTAGTAACAGATACGCAGTATTTT.

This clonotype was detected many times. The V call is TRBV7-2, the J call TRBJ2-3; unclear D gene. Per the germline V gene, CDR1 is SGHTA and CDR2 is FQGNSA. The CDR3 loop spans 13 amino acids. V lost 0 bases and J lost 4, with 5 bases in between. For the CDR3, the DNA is TGTGCCAGCAGCTTAGCGAGATCAGATACGCAGTATTTT. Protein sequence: CASSLARSDTQYF.

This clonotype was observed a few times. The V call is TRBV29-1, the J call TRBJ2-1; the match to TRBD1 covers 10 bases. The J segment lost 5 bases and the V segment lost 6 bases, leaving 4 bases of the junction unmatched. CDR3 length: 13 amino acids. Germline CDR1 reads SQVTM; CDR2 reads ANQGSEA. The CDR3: CSVPDRGNNEQFF. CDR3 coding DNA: TGCAGCGTCCCGGACAGGGGGAACAATGAGCAGTTCTTC.

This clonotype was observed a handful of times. The CDR3 loop reads CASSLGPPSYEQYF. CDR3 nucleotide sequence: TGCGCCAGCAGCCTGGGTCCCCCCTCCTACGAGCAGTACTTC. This rearrangement joins TRBV5-1 to TRBJ2-7, with D unresolved. The V end was cut by 4 bases, the J end by 0 bases, with 11 bases between. The CDR3 is 14 residues long. Germline CDR1 is SGHRS and CDR2 is YFSETQ.